Given below is one T cell receptor (beta chain) in context. Its antigen is as yet unknown. This sample stems from a study of shared clonotypes between healthy human individuals. On the study more broadly: CD4 naive cells filled three plates per donor, CD4 memory three, CD8 naive two and CD8 memory one.

Points from the study as a whole: Sequencing depth was a factor that was expected to affect clonotype sharing among donors. The diversity represented, both genetic and in exposure history, was limited by few donors.

Germline assignment: CDR1 ENHRY and CDR2 SYGVKD. This CDR3 is built from 19 residues. V was pared by 5 bases and J by 0 bases, with 25 bases between. Generated by immunoSEQ multiplex PCR, the TCRdb table keeps only in-frame clones and is missing some. There are roughly 2.4 million clones in the sample; 90% to 96% occur only once, and roughly 0.13% lies in the top ten. The chain employs TRBV10-3 and TRBJ1-1; perhaps TRBD1 as D (5 bases). Material: naive CD4+ T cells sorted from blood. Subset reported: CD45RA+ positively selected. The clonotype originates from a man between 18 and 35 years old in good health. CDR3 residues: CAISPGGVSRLGLNTEAFF. The CDR3 DNA reads TGTGCCATCAGTCCTGGAGGGGTGAGCCGTCTGGGGTTGAACACTGAAGCTTTCTTT.